The rows below give T cell receptor beta chains drawn from one sample of a study of T cell responses to AZD1222 COVID-19 vaccine. Assay: immunoSEQ multiplex PCR; the TCRdb copy retains only in-frame clones and omits some. The sample lists about 140,000 clones, about nine tenths occurring once. The input for sequencing was peripheral blood, taken on day 0 of AZD1222 vaccination. These receptors were taken from an adult in good health. CDR3s leave out the opening cysteine and the closing phenylalanine or tryptophan. Size is omitted from some rows. Given values are once, few, many or a class for expanded clones.

J gene | clone size | V gene | CDR3 protein
TRBJ1-1 | NA | TRBV9 | ASSVESAEGAF
TRBJ1-2 | NA | TRBV7-2 | ASSLGVNRGNYGYT
TRBJ1-2 | NA | TRBV6-5 | ASRRTSSYGYT
TRBJ2-1 | NA | TRBV19 | ASIDRAGIYNEQF
TRBJ2-2 | NA | TRBV24-1 | ATSDTGQGARAGELF
TRBJ1-6 | NA | TRBV12-3/TRBV12-4 | ASSLTENSPLH
TRBJ1-2 | NA | TRBV30 | AWSASTGGAGGYT
TRBJ1-3 | NA | TRBV19 | ASTKRLNTIY
TRBJ1-3 | NA | TRBV2 | ASRLGESGNTIY
TRBJ2-3 | NA | TRBV7-2 | ASSFALTSTDTQY
TRBJ2-7 | NA | TRBV4-1 | ASSWVAGVGEQY
TRBJ1-2 | few | TRBV30 | AGPGGGPTFGYT
TRBJ2-5 | NA | TRBV19 | ASRTSGSGLKETQY
TRBJ1-1 | NA | TRBV6-5 | ASSYSTGRTEAF
TRBJ1-5 | NA | TRBV10-3 | AISEEGRGNQPQH